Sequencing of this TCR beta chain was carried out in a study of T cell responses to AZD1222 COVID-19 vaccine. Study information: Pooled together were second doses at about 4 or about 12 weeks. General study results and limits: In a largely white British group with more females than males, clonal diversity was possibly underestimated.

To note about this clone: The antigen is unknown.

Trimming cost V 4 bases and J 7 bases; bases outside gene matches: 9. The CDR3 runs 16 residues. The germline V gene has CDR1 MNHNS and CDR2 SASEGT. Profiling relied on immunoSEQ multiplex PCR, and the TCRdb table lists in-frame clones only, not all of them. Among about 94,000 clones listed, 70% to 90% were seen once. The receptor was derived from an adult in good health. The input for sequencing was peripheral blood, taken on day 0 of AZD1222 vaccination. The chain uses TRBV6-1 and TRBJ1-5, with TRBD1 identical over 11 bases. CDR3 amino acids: CASSVLPGQGGQPQHF. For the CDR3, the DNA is TGTGCCAGCAGTGTGCTCCCGGGACAGGGGGGCCAGCCCCAGCATTTT.